This TCR beta chain was retrieved from a study of Ad26.COV2.S vaccination and SARS-CoV-2 variants. Study findings and constraints: Breadth measured for non-spike TCRs was similar across vaccine and placebo recipients. Vaccinees reportedly had broad spike-specific CD8+ and CD4+ T cell responses. Among vaccine recipients, spike-specific TCR breadth exceeded that of placebo recipients. Overall T cell responses may have been underestimated by the analyses of TCR breadth and depth.

Data came from immunoSEQ multiplex PCR; TCRdb stores just in-frame clones and leaves some out. Of some 190,000 clones in the sample, around 88% were seen once. In the case of this clone: Its antigen is undetermined.

V lost 8 bases and J lost 9, with 14 bases in between. The germline V gene has CDR1 MNHEY and CDR2 SVGAGI. The CDR3 contains 12 residues. J is TRBJ1-5 and V is TRBV6-5, with D tentatively TRBD1 (5 bases). This TCR was recovered from a human donor who had recovered from COVID-19. The input for sequencing was peripheral blood, taken after recovery from COVID-19. The CDR3 DNA is TGTGCCAGCTCCCAGGGTTCGACGCCCCAGCATTTT. This translates into CASSQGSTPQHF.